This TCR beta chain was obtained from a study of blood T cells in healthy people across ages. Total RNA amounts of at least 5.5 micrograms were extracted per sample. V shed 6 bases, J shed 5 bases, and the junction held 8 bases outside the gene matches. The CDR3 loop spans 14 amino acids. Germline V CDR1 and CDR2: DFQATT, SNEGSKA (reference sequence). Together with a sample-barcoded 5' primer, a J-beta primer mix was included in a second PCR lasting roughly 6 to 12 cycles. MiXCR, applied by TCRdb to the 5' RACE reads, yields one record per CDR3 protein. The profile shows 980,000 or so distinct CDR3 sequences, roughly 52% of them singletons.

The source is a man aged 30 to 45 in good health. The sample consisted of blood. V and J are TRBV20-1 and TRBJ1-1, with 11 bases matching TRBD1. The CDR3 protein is CSAQDRGRRTEAFF. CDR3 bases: TGCAGTGCCCAGGACAGGGGGCGAAGGACTGAAGCTTTCTTT.